The rows below give T cell receptor beta chains drawn from one sample of a study of identical twins. TCRdb processed the 5' RACE reads anew with MiXCR; each CDR3 protein has one entry. The sample has fewer than 550,000 distinct CDR3 sequences, approximately 14% seen once. Another study also made use of these data, one on yellow fever vaccine responses in identical twins.

Sequencing used CD4+ T cells sorted from blood. The receptors stem from a woman aged 18-29 years in good health. CDR3s include the opening cysteine and the closing phenylalanine or tryptophan. Each record gives: clone size, V gene, D gene, J gene, CDR3 protein, CDR3 DNA. A D gene is named only where the DNA matches it firmly. Clone size is shown for a subset of rows, as once, few, many or a class of expanded clone.

clone size: .; V gene: TRBV25-1; D gene: .; J gene: TRBJ1-2; CDR3 protein: CASSEGSRGYGYTF; CDR3 DNA: TGTGCCAGCAGTGAGGGGTCGAGGGGTTATGGCTACACCTTC
clone size: .; V gene: TRBV7-9; D gene: TRBD2; J gene: TRBJ2-1; CDR3 protein: CASSLGVGGGAGEQFF; CDR3 DNA: TGTGCCAGCAGTCTAGGGGTCGGCGGGGGGGCTGGTGAGCAGTTCTTC
clone size: .; V gene: TRBV2; D gene: .; J gene: TRBJ2-3; CDR3 protein: CASSSQGQSTDTQYF; CDR3 DNA: TGTGCCAGCAGTTCCCAAGGACAGAGCACAGATACGCAGTATTTT
clone size: many; V gene: TRBV12-3/TRBV12-4; D gene: TRBD2; J gene: TRBJ2-3; CDR3 protein: CASSRSGLGNTDTQYF; CDR3 DNA: TGTGCCAGCAGCCGATCGGGACTAGGTAACACAGATACGCAGTATTTT
clone size: few; V gene: TRBV5-1; D gene: TRBD2; J gene: TRBJ2-1; CDR3 protein: CASSLWFKRESYNEQFF; CDR3 DNA: TGCGCCAGCAGCTTGTGGTTCAAGCGGGAGAGCTACAATGAGCAGTTCTTC
clone size: many; V gene: TRBV29-1; D gene: .; J gene: TRBJ2-1; CDR3 protein: CSVAGSTTYNEQFF; CDR3 DNA: TGCAGCGTTGCCGGGAGTACGACCTACAATGAGCAGTTCTTC
clone size: .; V gene: TRBV7-3; D gene: .; J gene: TRBJ2-2; CDR3 protein: CACCRDLGKPPNTGELFF; CDR3 DNA: TGTGCCTGCTGTCGGGACTTGGGGAAACCTCCGAACACCGGGGAGCTGTTTTTT
clone size: .; V gene: TRBV6-5; D gene: TRBD1; J gene: TRBJ2-7; CDR3 protein: CASSYRQGAASYEQYF; CDR3 DNA: TGTGCCAGCAGTTACCGACAGGGGGCTGCATCCTACGAGCAGTACTTC
clone size: .; V gene: TRBV20-1; D gene: TRBD2; J gene: TRBJ2-5; CDR3 protein: CSAPKLGLAGHETQYF; CDR3 DNA: TGCAGTGCACCAAAGCTGGGACTAGCGGGTCACGAGACCCAGTACTTC
clone size: few; V gene: TRBV27; D gene: .; J gene: TRBJ1-4; CDR3 protein: CASSRTGTWATNEKLFF; CDR3 DNA: TGTGCCAGCAGCCGTACAGGAACTTGGGCAACTAATGAAAAACTGTTTTTT
clone size: .; V gene: TRBV20-1; D gene: .; J gene: TRBJ1-1; CDR3 protein: CSAKAQALNTEAFF; CDR3 DNA: TGCAGTGCTAAGGCACAGGCTCTGAACACTGAAGCTTTCTTT
clone size: .; V gene: TRBV6-5; D gene: TRBD2; J gene: TRBJ2-7; CDR3 protein: CASSYSGLAGVYEQYF; CDR3 DNA: TGTGCCAGCAGTTACTCGGGACTAGCGGGCGTCTATGAGCAGTACTTC
clone size: many; V gene: TRBV7-9; D gene: TRBD1; J gene: TRBJ1-3; CDR3 protein: CASSLDRQGLGNTIYF; CDR3 DNA: TGTGCCAGCAGCTTAGACCGACAGGGTTTAGGAAACACCATATATTTT
clone size: few; V gene: TRBV20-1; D gene: .; J gene: TRBJ1-5; CDR3 protein: CSANSGGVGQPQHF; CDR3 DNA: TGCAGTGCTAATTCGGGTGGGGTCGGTCAGCCCCAGCATTTT
clone size: many; V gene: TRBV12-3/TRBV12-4; D gene: TRBD1; J gene: TRBJ1-2; CDR3 protein: CASSSRTGGINYGYTF; CDR3 DNA: TGTGCCAGCAGTTCCCGGACAGGGGGTATTAACTATGGCTACACCTTC
clone size: .; V gene: TRBV24-1; D gene: TRBD2; J gene: TRBJ2-1; CDR3 protein: CATSDTRGLVRNEQFF; CDR3 DNA: TGTGCCACCAGTGATACGCGAGGACTAGTACGAAATGAGCAGTTCTTC
clone size: few; V gene: TRBV14; D gene: .; J gene: TRBJ2-1; CDR3 protein: CASSQRLGGEQFF; CDR3 DNA: TGTGCCAGCAGCCAAAGGCTCGGTGGTGAGCAGTTCTTC
clone size: .; V gene: TRBV3-1; D gene: TRBD2; J gene: TRBJ2-1; CDR3 protein: CASSQDPLAGVSYNEQFF; CDR3 DNA: TGTGCCAGCAGCCAAGATCCTCTAGCGGGAGTCTCCTACAATGAGCAGTTCTTC
clone size: many; V gene: TRBV5-6; D gene: .; J gene: TRBJ2-2; CDR3 protein: CASSLVEGSNTGELFF; CDR3 DNA: TGTGCCAGCAGCTTGGTGGAGGGGTCGAACACCGGGGAGCTGTTTTTT
clone size: .; V gene: TRBV6-1; D gene: TRBD2; J gene: TRBJ2-5; CDR3 protein: CASAPPGEGGETQYF; CDR3 DNA: TGTGCCAGCGCCCCCCCGGGGGAGGGTGGGGAGACCCAGTACTTC
clone size: few; V gene: TRBV9; D gene: TRBD2; J gene: TRBJ2-7; CDR3 protein: CASSTSHTGLAGAGSYEQYF; CDR3 DNA: TGTGCCAGCAGCACATCCCATACAGGACTAGCGGGAGCCGGGTCCTACGAGCAGTACTTC
clone size: few; V gene: TRBV12-3/TRBV12-4; D gene: TRBD2; J gene: TRBJ2-1; CDR3 protein: CASRWTGTSGNNEQFF; CDR3 DNA: TGTGCCAGCAGGTGGACCGGGACTAGCGGGAACAATGAGCAGTTCTTC
clone size: .; V gene: TRBV20-1; D gene: .; J gene: TRBJ2-2; CDR3 protein: CSTGAGTGELFF; CDR3 DNA: TGCAGTACGGGCGCAGGGACCGGGGAGCTGTTTTTT
clone size: few; V gene: TRBV11-3; D gene: .; J gene: TRBJ2-7; CDR3 protein: CASSLDSGEVGSYEQYF; CDR3 DNA: TGTGCCAGCAGCTTAGATTCGGGAGAGGTGGGGTCCTACGAGCAGTACTTC